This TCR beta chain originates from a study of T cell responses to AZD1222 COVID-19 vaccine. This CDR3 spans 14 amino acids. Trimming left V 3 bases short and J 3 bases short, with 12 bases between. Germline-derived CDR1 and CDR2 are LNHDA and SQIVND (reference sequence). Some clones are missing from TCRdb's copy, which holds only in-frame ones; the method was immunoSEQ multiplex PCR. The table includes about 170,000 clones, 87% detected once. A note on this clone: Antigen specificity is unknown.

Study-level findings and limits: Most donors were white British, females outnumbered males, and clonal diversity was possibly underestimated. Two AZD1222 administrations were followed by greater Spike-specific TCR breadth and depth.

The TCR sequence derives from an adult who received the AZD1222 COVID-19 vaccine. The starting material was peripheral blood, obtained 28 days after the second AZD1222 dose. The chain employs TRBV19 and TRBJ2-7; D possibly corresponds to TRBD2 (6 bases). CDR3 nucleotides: TGTGCCAGTAGTATTTCTAGCGCGGACTACGAGCAGTACTTC. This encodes CASSISSADYEQYF.